This TCR beta chain was sequenced during a study of OX40 agonist ivuxolimab in advanced cancers. Study-wide background: Treatment received earlier with anti-PD-1, anti-PD-L1 or anti-CTLA-4 agents was allowed, and roughly 40% had some.

TCRdb keeps only in-frame clones here, not all; method: immunoSEQ multiplex PCR. The sample contains more than 80,000 clones, roughly nine tenths of which appear only once. V was clipped by 4 bases and J by 0 bases, with 10 bases between them. CDR3 size: 15 residues. The germline gives CDR1 LGHNA, CDR2 YNFKEQ. The sequence was collected from an adult with an advanced solid tumor such as melanoma, head and neck, liver or kidney cancer. The chain links TRBV4-2 to TRBJ2-1, with D unclear. This specimen was CD4+ or CD8+ T cells sorted from blood, taken in a trial of the OX40 agonist ivuxolimab. CDR3 nucleotides: TGTGCCAGCAGCCTCCTTACAAGCTCCTACAATGAGCAGTTCTTC. Translating gives CASSLLTSSYNEQFF.